This T cell receptor beta chain stems from a study of CD8 T cells in ankylosing spondylitis (dated by TCRdb to about 2017). About the investigation overall: The study set out to find disease-linked TCR variants by profiling T cell receptor beta repertoires in ankylosing spondylitis patients and healthy donors. In total, the full study cohort was made up of 108 healthy donors and 25 to 30 ankylosing spondylitis patients. Peripheral blood was sampled, and synovial fluid was also collected from ankylosing spondylitis patients.

CDR1 and CDR2 are read off the germline V gene as SGHTA and FQGTGA. V and J lose 2 bases and 6 bases, and a span of 11 bases separates them. Counting both end residues, the CDR3 totals 14 amino acids. The read is trimmed to its CDR3 DNA, 42 bases read in frame from base 1. Broad study findings and their caveats: The disease-linked clones were reported as significantly enriched in matched synovial fluid samples from ankylosing spondylitis patients. Some of the motif variants had been reported before in the synovial fluid and blood of reactive arthritis patients, a finding that suggests common disease-initiation mechanisms. The disease-linked clones showed a CD8+ phenotype and occurred at relatively low frequencies in peripheral blood. Blood from ankylosing spondylitis patients appeared to be characterized by a TCR beta motif made up of seven or eight highly homologous amino acid variants.

Concerning this clonotype itself: Its antigen is still unknown. The missing conserved phenylalanine or tryptophan at the end of this CDR3 makes a read error likely.

Sequencing relied on an Illumina HiSeq 2500. Quantitative 5'-RACE with molecular barcodes was the method used to prepare the TCR beta libraries. In the original analysis: A new computational method based on a probabilistic model of VDJ rearrangement was used to identify disease-linked TCR variants. The public reads were reprocessed in TCRdb via fastp at Q25 and MiXCR, keeping in-frame beta chains. Duplicate CDR3 protein sequences are folded into a single record with the most common DNA and genes. These V and J calls originate from TCRdb's pipeline instead of the authors' own analysis. The sample table shows about 280,000 distinct CDR3 sequences, and 15% to 20% are seen once. About 8.2% of the sample is taken by the ten largest.

The source is a male donor with ankylosing spondylitis or in good health (not recorded which). The sequenced sample consisted of blood, either unsorted or a sorted T cell fraction (not recorded which). The chain is assembled from TRBV7-3 and TRBJ2-1; the D gene could be either TRBD1 or TRBD2, each agreeing at 5 bases. The DNA reads as follows: TGTGCCAGCAGCTTAGTTCTAGGGACCAATGAGCAGTTCCTC. Its translation is CASSLVLGTNEQFL.